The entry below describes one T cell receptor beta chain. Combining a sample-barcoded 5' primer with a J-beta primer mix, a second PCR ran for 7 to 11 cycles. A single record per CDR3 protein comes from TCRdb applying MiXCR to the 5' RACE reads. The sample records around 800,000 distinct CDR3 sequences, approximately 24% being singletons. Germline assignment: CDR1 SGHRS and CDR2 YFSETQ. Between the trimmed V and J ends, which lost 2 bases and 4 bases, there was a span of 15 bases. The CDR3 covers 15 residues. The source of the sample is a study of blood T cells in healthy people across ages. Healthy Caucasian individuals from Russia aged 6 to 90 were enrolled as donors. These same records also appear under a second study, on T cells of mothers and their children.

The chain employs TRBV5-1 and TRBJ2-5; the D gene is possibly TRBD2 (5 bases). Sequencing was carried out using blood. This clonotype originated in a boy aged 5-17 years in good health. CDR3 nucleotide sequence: TGCGCCAGCAGCTTCTCGGACCCAAGCGGAGAGACCCAGTACTTC. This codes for CASSFSDPSGETQYF.